The clone carrying this TCR beta chain appeared a single time. Its antigen is still unknown. This entry belongs to a study of cytomegalovirus exposure and HLA in healthy donors. Overall study findings and caveats: An analysis that came later showed most CMV-associated TCR beta chains appearing HLA-restricted. Available immune exposure information was restricted to CMV serostatus only. Reportedly, a later analysis found an Asian-associated ancestry cluster had fewer N-insertions than the approximately 670-donor mean. Sequencing artifact likely explains a cluster of highly shared sequence variants.

This PCR relied on a set of 60 Vbeta primers and 13 Jbeta primers. The repertoire was sequenced with immunoSEQ multiplex PCR; TCRdb's copy has only in-frame clones and lacks some. The sample contains some 130,000 clones, less than 85% of which appear only once. V lost 5 bases to trimming and J lost 5 bases; unmatched junction nucleotides: 8. The CDR3 has 14 amino acids. The V gene's germline CDR1 is PRHDT and CDR2 FYEKMQ (reference sequence). The sequenced sample was PBMCs. V and J are TRBV13 and TRBJ2-5; 7 bases are a match to TRBD1. This receptor was identified in a woman between 50 and 59 years old in good health and CMV-seropositive. CDR3 nucleotides: TGTGCCAGCAGCATGACAGGGCCTCAGGAGACCCAGTACTTC. Translated, it gives CASSMTGPQETQYF.